The 17 T cell receptor beta chains below were found in one sample sequenced in a study of monozygotic twins with inflammatory bowel disease. TCRdb re-called the 5' RACE reads and catalogs CDR3 proteins one per entry, DNA excluded. The table for this sample gives 440,000 or so distinct CDR3 sequences. Sample: blood. Receptors originate from a human donor with ulcerative colitis or Crohn's disease, or a healthy co-twin of an affected twin (not recorded which).

The chain joins TRBV6-1 to TRBJ1-5. The germline CDR1 and CDR2 sequences are MNHNS and SASEGT. The CDR3 is made up of 13 amino acids. CDR3 sequence reads: CASSEGSNQPQHF.

This chain connects TRBV9 to TRBJ2-7; TCRdb picks TRBD1, but there is no DNA to check that call. Germline V gene lookup returns CDR1 SGDLS and CDR2 YYNGEE. CDR3 length equals 15 residues. CDR3 loop: CASSVDRTGPYEQYF.

The chain is built from TRBV9 and TRBJ2-1; the D call from TCRdb, TRBD2, cannot be confirmed without DNA. This CDR3 has 14 residues. Germline V gene sequence: CDR1 SGDLS, CDR2 YYNGEE. CDR3 amino acids: CASSVETSGNEQFF.

The J gene is TRBJ2-3, the V gene TRBV7-6. The CDR3 is made up of 15 amino acids. CDR1 is SGHVS and CDR2 is FNYEAQ in the germline V gene. This CDR3 is CASSLADGRTDTQYF. Full variable domain (missing parts from reference TRBV7-6 and TRBJ2-3): GAGVSQSPRYKVTKRGQDVALRCDPISGHVSLYWYRQALGQGPEFLTYFNYEAQQDKSGLPNDRFSAERPEGSISTLTIQRTEQRDSAMYRCASSLADGRTDTQYFGPGTRLTVL.

The rearrangement uses TRBV5-7 and TRBJ1-1; no DNA is available, so the TRBD1 call from TCRdb remains unchecked. TRBV5-7 is an ORF for which the function is uncertain. CDR3 length: 20 amino acids. The CDR3 is CASSLASPARGLWMNTEAFF.

This rearrangement joins TRBV19 to TRBJ1-5. The CDR3 contains 13 residues. The V gene's germline CDR1 is LNHDA and CDR2 SQIVND (reference sequence). CDR3 region: CASSIADRQPQHF.

J is TRBJ2-7 and V is TRBV12-3 or TRBV12-4; there is no DNA to check the TCRdb D call of TRBD1. This CDR3 comprises 14 residues. CDR3 residues: CASSRGRGAYEQYF.

This rearrangement joins TRBV3-1 to TRBJ2-1; TCRdb outputs TRBD2, but without DNA this stays unchecked. Per the germline V gene, CDR1 is LGHDT and CDR2 is YNNKEL (reference sequence). This CDR3 is built from 16 residues. This CDR3 reads CASSQDPAGGHNEQFF.

The CDR3 sequence is CASSLVGLAAFGGELFF. The chain has TRBV7-9 and TRBJ2-2; the D call of TRBD2 rests on TCRdb alone, since no DNA is present to check it. CDR1 is SEHNR and CDR2 is FQNEAQ in the germline V gene (reference sequence). The CDR3 covers 17 residues.

The V gene is TRBV27, the J gene TRBJ1-4; the D gene TCRdb calls, TRBD1, cannot be checked with no DNA. This CDR3 spans 14 amino acids. Germline CDR1 and CDR2: MNHEY and SMNVEV (reference sequence). CDR3 protein: CASSSGTGPQKLFF.

This chain uses TRBV27 with TRBJ2-1. The CDR3 spans 13 residues. CDR1 MNHEY and CDR2 SMNVEV come from the germline V gene (reference sequence). CDR3 sequence: CVSSFSGDNEQFF.

The rearrangement joins TRBV4-2 to TRBJ2-1; TCRdb designates TRBD2, a call that cannot be tested without DNA. In germline, CDR1 is LGHNA, CDR2 YNFKEQ. The CDR3 is 17 amino acids. CDR3 region: CASSQDLSGRKGNEQFF.

This chain joins TRBV7-3 and TRBJ1-1. The germline gives CDR1 SGHTA, CDR2 FQGTGA. This CDR3 is built from 13 residues. CDR3 sequence reads: CASSLYRSSEAFF.

The rearrangement uses TRBV28 and TRBJ1-6; checking the TCRdb D call of TRBD1 is not possible without DNA. CDR3 length: 17 residues. Per germline, CDR1 MDHEN and CDR2 SYDVKM. The CDR3 loop reads CASSPPLGQGPSAPLHF.

The genes are TRBV12-3 or TRBV12-4 and TRBJ1-1; TCRdb outputs TRBD1, but without DNA this stays unchecked. The CDR3 consists of 15 residues. The CDR3 protein is CASLRGAFMNTEAFF.

This rearrangement joins TRBV2 to TRBJ2-7; TCRdb designates TRBD2, a call that cannot be tested without DNA. Per germline, CDR1 SNHLY and CDR2 FYNNEI. CDR3 length: 15 residues. The CDR3 sequence is CASSSGTSVRHEQYF. Drawing the rest from reference TRBV2 and TRBJ2-7, the complete variable domain is EPEVTQTPSHQVTQMGQEVILRCVPISNHLYFYWYRQILGQKVEFLVSFYNNEISEKSEIFDDQFSVERPDGSNFTLKIRSTKLEDSAMYFCASSSGTSVRHEQYFGPGTRLTVT.

The rearrangement uses TRBV5-5 and TRBJ2-7; TCRdb's assignment of TRBD2 cannot be checked, as there is no DNA. Germline values: CDR1 SGHKS, CDR2 YYEKEE (reference sequence). The CDR3 runs 14 residues. CDR3 protein: CASSFSSSSYEQYF. Together with reference TRBV5-5 and TRBJ2-7, the CDR3 gives the full variable domain: DAGVTQSPTHLIKTRGQQVTLRCSPISGHKSVSWYQQVLGQGPQFIFQYYEKEERGRGNFPDRFSARQFPNYSSELNVNALLLGDSALYLCASSFSSSSYEQYFGPGTRLTVT.